The T cell receptor beta chain under discussion was sequenced for a study of shared T cell receptors in the human thymus. The repertoire was sequenced with immunoSEQ multiplex PCR; TCRdb's copy has only in-frame clones and lacks some. The top ten clones hold about 0.013% of a sample with almost 550,000 clones, roughly 74% of them seen once. The CDR3 runs 15 residues. The germline CDR1 and CDR2 sequences are LGHNA and YSLEER. Note on this clone: One end of the junction does not line up with germline, which may come from a read error.

These sequences were also reported in another study, on human thymus T cells.

The genes are TRBV4-3 and TRBJ2-1; possibly TRBD1 for D (6 bases). Sequencing input: thymocytes. This sequence was found in a boy under three years old with a congenital heart defect. The CDR3 nucleotides are TGCGCCAGCACCCAAGGGGTATCTGAGGGGGATGAGCAGTTCTTC. Translation gives CASTQGVSEGDEQFF.